One sample yielded the 16 T cell receptor beta chains listed below, sequenced in a study of shared clonotypes between healthy human individuals. Method: immunoSEQ multiplex PCR; TCRdb's copy keeps in-frame clones and lacks some. The repertoire holds some 240,000 clones, over 50% seen once, with around 10% in the top ten. Sequenced: memory CD4+ T cells sorted from blood. Stated subset: CD45RA-negative fraction. All receptors derive from a man younger than 40 in good health.

This clone was counted a few times. The chain employs TRBV28 and TRBJ2-7; D gene ambiguous. V was trimmed by 4 bases and J by 2 bases, leaving 6 bases between them. There are 12 residues in the CDR3. CDR1 and CDR2 (germline): MDHEN, SYDVKM. The CDR3 sequence: CASSYRTYEQYF. The DNA of the CDR3 is TGTGCCAGCAGTTACAGAACCTACGAGCAGTACTTC.

This rearrangement joins TRBV14 to TRBJ2-1; D perhaps matches TRBD2 (6 bases). The length of the CDR3 is 15 residues. Germline CDR1 reads SGHDN; CDR2 reads FVKESK. The V and J ends lost 4 bases and 5 bases respectively, with 15 bases between them. As DNA, the CDR3 is TGTGCCAGCAGCCCACTAGGGGACTCACACAATGAGCAGTTCTTC. It translates to CASSPLGDSHNEQFF.

The chain recombines TRBV11-3 with TRBJ2-1; no clear D. CDR3 length: 13 amino acids. Trimming took off 0 bases at V and 7 bases at J, with 7 bases between the two ends. The germline gives CDR1 SGHNT, CDR2 YENEEA. The chain's CDR3 is CASSLELRNEQFF. Here the CDR3 DNA reads TGTGCCAGCAGCTTAGAACTTCGGAATGAGCAGTTCTTC.

CDR3 sequence reads: CASSSATYGGLTYEQYF. CDR3 nucleotide sequence: TGTGCCAGCAGCTCAGCGACGTACGGCGGGTTAACCTACGAGCAGTACTTC. This rearrangement joins TRBV5-5 to TRBJ2-7; D possibly corresponds to TRBD2 (5 bases). V was cut by 3 bases and J by 2 bases, with 21 bases left in between. The germline V gene encodes CDR1 SGHKS and CDR2 YYEKEE (reference sequence). The CDR3 is 17 residues long. The full variable domain, rest sourced from reference TRBV5-5 and TRBJ2-7, is DAGVTQSPTHLIKTRGQQVTLRCSPISGHKSVSWYQQVLGQGPQFIFQYYEKEERGRGNFPDRFSARQFPNYSSELNVNALLLGDSALYLCASSSATYGGLTYEQYFGPGTRLTVT.

This chain uses TRBV4-1 with TRBJ2-7; 11 nucleotides agree with TRBD2. V lost 3 bases, J lost 4 bases, and 5 bases stayed unmatched. The V gene's germline CDR1 is MGHRA and CDR2 YSYEKL. There are 15 residues in the CDR3. In DNA, the CDR3 is TGCGCCAGCAGCCACCCCTCTAGCGGGAGGTACGAGCAGTACTTC. Protein product: CASSHPSSGRYEQYF.

The genes are TRBV28 and TRBJ2-7; 8 bases line up with TRBD1. Germline assignment: CDR1 MDHEN and CDR2 SYDVKM. The CDR3 sequence is 15 residues long. J lost 5 bases, V lost 4 bases, and 10 bases had no gene match. In DNA form, the CDR3 reads TGTGCCAGCAGTTCAGGACAGGGCAGAGGGCACGAGCAGTACTTC. Translation: CASSSGQGRGHEQYF.

The chain recombines TRBV7-2 with TRBJ1-1; no reliable D call. This CDR3 has 12 amino acids. The germline V and J ends were trimmed by 5 bases and 2 bases, with 6 bases remaining between them. CDR1 is SGHTA, CDR2 FQGNSA, per germline. The CDR3 DNA is TGTGCCAGCAGCGCTAGTAACACTGAAGCTTTCTTT. Amino acid sequence: CASSASNTEAFF.

This clone was counted ten times or more. The CDR3 sequence: CASSEEEGMVMADTQYF. In DNA, the CDR3 is TGTGCCAGCAGCGAAGAGGAGGGAATGGTGATGGCAGATACGCAGTATTTT. The chain carries TRBV28 and TRBJ2-3; possible D gene TRBD2, 6 bases. The CDR3 has 17 amino acids. Germline V CDR1 and CDR2: MDHEN, SYDVKM. V lost 6 bases and J lost 4, with 23 bases in between.

This clone was counted between two and nine times. V gene TRBV19 combines with J gene TRBJ1-5, with D maybe TRBD1 (5 bases). This CDR3 contains 15 residues. The V and J ends lost 7 bases and 2 bases respectively, with 15 bases between them. Per germline, CDR1 LNHDA and CDR2 SQIVND (reference sequence). The CDR3: CASTSGGGGNQPQHF. CDR3 nucleotides: TGTGCCAGTACCTCCGGGGGAGGGGGCAATCAGCCCCAGCATTTT.

The J gene is TRBJ2-5, the V gene TRBV27; D might be TRBD1 (6 bases). Looked up from germline, CDR1 is MNHEY and CDR2 is SMNVEV (reference sequence). The CDR3 covers 17 residues. Trimming pared 2 bases from V and 5 bases from J, leaving 21 bases between. DNA of the CDR3: TGTGCCAGCAGTTTAACGGCCACAAAAAGGGGGTGGGAGACCCAGTACTTC. Translated, it gives CASSLTATKRGWETQYF.

The chain recombines TRBV27 with TRBJ2-1, with 14 bases identical to TRBD2. The V gene's germline CDR1 is MNHEY and CDR2 SMNVEV (reference sequence). V dropped 0 bases and J dropped 9; count of bases not matched to a gene: 7. This CDR3 contains 17 residues. The CDR3 spells CASSLSTSGRAKFEQFF. The CDR3 DNA reads as TGTGCCAGCAGTTTATCGACTAGCGGGAGGGCCAAGTTTGAGCAGTTCTTC.

The V gene is TRBV9, the J gene TRBJ2-7; possibly TRBD2 for D (6 bases). The CDR3 consists of 14 residues. V dropped 3 bases and J dropped 5 bases, with 15 bases sitting between them. Germline-derived CDR1 and CDR2 are SGDLS and YYNGEE. CDR3 sequence reads: CASSGGTRGNEQYF. The CDR3 bases are TGTGCCAGCAGCGGCGGGACCCGCGGAAACGAGCAGTACTTC.

The chain is built from TRBV12-5 and TRBJ2-1; D not certain. Trimming left V 0 bases short and J 5 bases short, with 5 bases between. The CDR3 spans 13 residues. Germline V gene data show CDR1 as LGHNT and CDR2 as FRNRAP. CDR3 nucleotides: TGTGCTAGTGGTTTGGTACCAGACAATGAGCAGTTCTTC. Its translation is CASGLVPDNEQFF.

The chain links TRBV6-5 to TRBJ2-4; no reliable D call. V lost 6 bases to trimming and J lost 2 bases, with 8 bases between them. This CDR3 has 13 residues. Germline-derived CDR1 and CDR2 are MNHEY and SVGAGI. CDR3 loop: CASRQTTKNIQYF. As DNA, the CDR3 is TGTGCCAGCAGGCAGACAACCAAAAACATTCAGTACTTC.

This clone was recorded a few times. V gene TRBV15 combines with J gene TRBJ2-7; D call uncertain. There are 17 residues in the CDR3. Germline-derived CDR1 and CDR2 are LNHNV and YYDKDF (reference sequence). Trimming removed 0 bases from V and 0 bases from J, with 15 bases in between. The CDR3 sequence: CATSRDRGFSSSYEQYF. The CDR3 DNA is TGTGCCACCAGCAGAGATCGAGGCTTCTCCAGCTCCTACGAGCAGTACTTC. The full variable domain, rest sourced from reference TRBV15 and TRBJ2-7, is DAMVIQNPRYQVTQFGKPVTLSCSQTLNHNVMYWYQQKSSQAPKLLFHYYDKDFNNEADTPDNFQSRRPNTSFCFLDIRSPGLGDTAMYLCATSRDRGFSSSYEQYFGPGTRLTVT.

This sequence joins TRBV27 and TRBJ2-2, with D unresolved. V gave up 2 bases and J gave up 6 bases, with 7 bases separating them. Germline loops: CDR1 MNHEY, CDR2 SMNVEV (reference sequence). The CDR3 is made up of 13 amino acids. The CDR3, as DNA: TGTGCCAGCAGTTTAATAGGGCCCGGGGAGCTGTTTTTT. Its protein is CASSLIGPGELFF.